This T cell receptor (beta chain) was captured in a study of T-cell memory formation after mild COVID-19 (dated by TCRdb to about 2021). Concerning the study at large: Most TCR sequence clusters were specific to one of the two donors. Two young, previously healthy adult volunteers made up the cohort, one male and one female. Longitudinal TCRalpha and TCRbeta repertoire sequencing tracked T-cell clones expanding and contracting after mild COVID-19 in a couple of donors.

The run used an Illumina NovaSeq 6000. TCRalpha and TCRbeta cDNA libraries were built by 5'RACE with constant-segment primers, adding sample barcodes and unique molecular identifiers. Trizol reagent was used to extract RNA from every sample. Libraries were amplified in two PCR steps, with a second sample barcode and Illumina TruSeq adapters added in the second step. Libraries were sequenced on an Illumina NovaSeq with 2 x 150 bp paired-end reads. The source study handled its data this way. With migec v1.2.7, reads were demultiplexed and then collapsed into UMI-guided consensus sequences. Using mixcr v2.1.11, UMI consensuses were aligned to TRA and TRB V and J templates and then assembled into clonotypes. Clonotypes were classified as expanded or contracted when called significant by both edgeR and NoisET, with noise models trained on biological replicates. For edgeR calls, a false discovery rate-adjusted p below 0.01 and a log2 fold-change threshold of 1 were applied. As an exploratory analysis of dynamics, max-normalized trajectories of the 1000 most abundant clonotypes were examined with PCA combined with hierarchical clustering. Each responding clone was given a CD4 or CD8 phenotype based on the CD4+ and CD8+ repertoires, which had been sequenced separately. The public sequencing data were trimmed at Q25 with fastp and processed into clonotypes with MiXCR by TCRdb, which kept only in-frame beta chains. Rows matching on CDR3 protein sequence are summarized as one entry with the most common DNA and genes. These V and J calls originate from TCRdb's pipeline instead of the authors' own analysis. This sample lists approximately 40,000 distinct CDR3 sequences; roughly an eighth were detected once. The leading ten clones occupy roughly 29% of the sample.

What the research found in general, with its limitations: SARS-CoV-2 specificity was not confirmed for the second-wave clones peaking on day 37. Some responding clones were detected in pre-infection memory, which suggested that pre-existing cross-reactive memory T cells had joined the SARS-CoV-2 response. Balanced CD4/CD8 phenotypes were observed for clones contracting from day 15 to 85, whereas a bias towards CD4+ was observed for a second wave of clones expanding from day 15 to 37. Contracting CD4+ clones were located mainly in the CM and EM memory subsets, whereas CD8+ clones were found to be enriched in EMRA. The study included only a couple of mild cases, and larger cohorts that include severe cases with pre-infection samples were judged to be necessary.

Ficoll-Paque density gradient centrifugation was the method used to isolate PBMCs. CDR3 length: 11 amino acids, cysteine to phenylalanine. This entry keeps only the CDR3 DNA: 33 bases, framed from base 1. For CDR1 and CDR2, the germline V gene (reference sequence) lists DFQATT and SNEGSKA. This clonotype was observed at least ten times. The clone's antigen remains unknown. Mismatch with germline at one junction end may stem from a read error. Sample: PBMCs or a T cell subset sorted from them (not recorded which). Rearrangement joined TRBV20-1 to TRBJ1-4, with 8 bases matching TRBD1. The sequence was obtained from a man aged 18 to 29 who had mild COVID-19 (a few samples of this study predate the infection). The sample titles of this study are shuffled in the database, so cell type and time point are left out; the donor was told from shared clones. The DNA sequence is TGTCTCGGACAGGGTAATGAAAAACTGTTTTTT. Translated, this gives CLGQGNEKLFF.